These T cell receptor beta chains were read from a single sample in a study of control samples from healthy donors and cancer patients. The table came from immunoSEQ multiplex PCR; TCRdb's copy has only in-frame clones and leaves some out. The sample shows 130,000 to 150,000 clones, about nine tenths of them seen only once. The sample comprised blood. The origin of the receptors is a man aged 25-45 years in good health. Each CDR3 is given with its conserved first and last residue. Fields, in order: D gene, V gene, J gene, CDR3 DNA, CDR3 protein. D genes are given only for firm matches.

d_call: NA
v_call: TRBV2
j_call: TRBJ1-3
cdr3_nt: TGTGCCAGCAGTGAAAGGGGGAACACCATATATTTT
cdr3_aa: CASSERGNTIYF

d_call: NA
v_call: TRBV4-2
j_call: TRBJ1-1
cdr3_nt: TGTGCCAGCAGCCAAGATTGGAGTTCCCCAGAAGCTTTCTTT
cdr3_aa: CASSQDWSSPEAFF

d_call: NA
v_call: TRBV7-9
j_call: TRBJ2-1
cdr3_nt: TGTGCCAGCAGCCCAAATTCAGGGGTTGACTACAATGAGCAGTTCTTC
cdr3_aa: CASSPNSGVDYNEQFF

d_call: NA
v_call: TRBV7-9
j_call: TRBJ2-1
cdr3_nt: TGTGCCAGCAGCTTCGTTGGGTTCGATGAGCAGTTCTTC
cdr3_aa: CASSFVGFDEQFF

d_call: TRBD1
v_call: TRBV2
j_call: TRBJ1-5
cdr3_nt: TGTGCCAGCAGTGGAGGGACAGGGTTCGGAAATCAGCCCCAGCATTTT
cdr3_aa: CASSGGTGFGNQPQHF

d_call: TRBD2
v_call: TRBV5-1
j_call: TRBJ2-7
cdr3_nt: TGCGCCAGCAGCTGGACTAGCGGGGGACCCCGGGACGAGCAGTACTTC
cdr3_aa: CASSWTSGGPRDEQYF

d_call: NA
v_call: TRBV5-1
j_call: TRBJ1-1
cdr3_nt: TGCGCCAGCAGAAAGGGTTTGGGTGAAGCTTTCTTT
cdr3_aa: CASRKGLGEAFF

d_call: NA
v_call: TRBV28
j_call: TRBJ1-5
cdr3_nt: TGTGCCAGCAGTTTAAAAAGGAGTAGCAATCAGCCCCAGCATTTT
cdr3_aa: CASSLKRSSNQPQHF

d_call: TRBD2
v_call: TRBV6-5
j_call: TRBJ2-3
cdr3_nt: TGTGCCAGCAGTTATTTCGCCGGGGGGGCGGGAGATACGCAGTATTTT
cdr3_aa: CASSYFAGGAGDTQYF

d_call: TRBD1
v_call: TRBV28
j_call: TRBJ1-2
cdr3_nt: TGTGCCAGCAGTCTAGCGGACAGGGGGCCTGGCTACACCTTC
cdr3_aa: CASSLADRGPGYTF

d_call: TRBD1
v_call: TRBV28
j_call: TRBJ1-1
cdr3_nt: TGTGCCATCCACAGGGGGCCCCCTTACACTGAAGCTTTCTTT
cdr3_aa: CAIHRGPPYTEAFF